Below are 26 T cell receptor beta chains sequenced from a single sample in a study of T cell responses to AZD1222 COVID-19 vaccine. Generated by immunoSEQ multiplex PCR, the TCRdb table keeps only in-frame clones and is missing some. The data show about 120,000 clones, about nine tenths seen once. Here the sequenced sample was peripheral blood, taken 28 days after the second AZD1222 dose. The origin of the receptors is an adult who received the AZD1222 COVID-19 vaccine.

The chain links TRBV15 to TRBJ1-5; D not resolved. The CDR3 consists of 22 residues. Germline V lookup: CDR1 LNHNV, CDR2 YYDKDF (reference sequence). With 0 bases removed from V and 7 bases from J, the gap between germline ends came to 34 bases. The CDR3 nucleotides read TGTGCCACCAGCAGAGATCTCCCCAAGACCCGAGAGCCGTCGCTTCCCTCCCAGCCCCAGCATTTT. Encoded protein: CATSRDLPKTREPSLPSQPQHF.

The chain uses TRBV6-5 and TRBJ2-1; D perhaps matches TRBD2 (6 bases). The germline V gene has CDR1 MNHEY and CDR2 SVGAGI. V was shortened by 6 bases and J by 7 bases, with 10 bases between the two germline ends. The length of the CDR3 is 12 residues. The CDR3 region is CASSLEGNEQFF. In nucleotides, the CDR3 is TGTGCCAGCAGCTTGGAGGGGAATGAGCAGTTCTTC.

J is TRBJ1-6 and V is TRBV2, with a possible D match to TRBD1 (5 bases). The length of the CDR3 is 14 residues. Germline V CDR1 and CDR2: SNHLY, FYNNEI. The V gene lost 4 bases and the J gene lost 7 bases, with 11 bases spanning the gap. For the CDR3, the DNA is TGTGCCAGCAGTGTCTGGGGGAACAATTCACCCCTCCACTTT. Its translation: CASSVWGNNSPLHF.

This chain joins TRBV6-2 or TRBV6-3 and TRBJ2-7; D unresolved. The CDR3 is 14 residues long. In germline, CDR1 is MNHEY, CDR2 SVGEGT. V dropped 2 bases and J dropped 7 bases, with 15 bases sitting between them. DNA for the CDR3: TGTGCCAGCAGTTACCCAGACCAAGGCTTTGAGCAGTACTTC. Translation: CASSYPDQGFEQYF.

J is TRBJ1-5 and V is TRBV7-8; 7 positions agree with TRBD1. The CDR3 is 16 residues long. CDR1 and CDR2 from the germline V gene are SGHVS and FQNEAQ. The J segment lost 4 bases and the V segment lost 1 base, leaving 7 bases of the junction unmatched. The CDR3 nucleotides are TGTGCCAGCAGCTTAGGGCAGGGGGGCCTAAATCAGCCCCAGCATTTT. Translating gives CASSLGQGGLNQPQHF. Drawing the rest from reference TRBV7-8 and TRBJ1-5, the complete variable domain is GAGVSQSPRYKVAKRGQDVALRCDPISGHVSLFWYQQALGQGPEFLTYFQNEAQLDKSGLPSDRFFAERPEGSVSTLKIQRTQQEDSAVYLCASSLGQGGLNQPQHFGDGTRLSIL.

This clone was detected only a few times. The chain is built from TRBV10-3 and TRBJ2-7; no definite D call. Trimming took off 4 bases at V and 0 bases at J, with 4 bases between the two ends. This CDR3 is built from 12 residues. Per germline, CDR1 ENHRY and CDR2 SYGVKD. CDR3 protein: CAISGGSYEQYF. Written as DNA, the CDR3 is TGTGCCATCAGTGGGGGCTCCTACGAGCAGTACTTC.

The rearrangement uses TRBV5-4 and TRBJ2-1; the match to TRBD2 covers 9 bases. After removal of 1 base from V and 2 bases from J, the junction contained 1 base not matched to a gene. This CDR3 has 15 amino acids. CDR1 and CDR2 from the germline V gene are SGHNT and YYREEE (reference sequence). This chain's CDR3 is CASSLSGGPYNEQFF. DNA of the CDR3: TGTGCCAGCAGCTTGAGCGGGGGGCCCTACAATGAGCAGTTCTTC.

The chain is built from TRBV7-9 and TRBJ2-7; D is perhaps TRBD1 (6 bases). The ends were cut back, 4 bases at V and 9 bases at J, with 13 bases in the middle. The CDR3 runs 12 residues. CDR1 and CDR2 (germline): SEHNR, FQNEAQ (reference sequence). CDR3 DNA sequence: TGTGCCAGCAGCTCCACAGGGTTGCGGCAGTACTTC. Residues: CASSSTGLRQYF.

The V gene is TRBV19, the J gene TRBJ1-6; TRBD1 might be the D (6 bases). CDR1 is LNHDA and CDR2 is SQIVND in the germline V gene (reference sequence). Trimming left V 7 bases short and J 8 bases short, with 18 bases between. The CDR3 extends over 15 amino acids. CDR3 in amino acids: CASTASYGGDSPLHF. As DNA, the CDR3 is TGTGCCAGTACCGCTTCCTATGGGGGCGATTCACCCCTCCACTTT.

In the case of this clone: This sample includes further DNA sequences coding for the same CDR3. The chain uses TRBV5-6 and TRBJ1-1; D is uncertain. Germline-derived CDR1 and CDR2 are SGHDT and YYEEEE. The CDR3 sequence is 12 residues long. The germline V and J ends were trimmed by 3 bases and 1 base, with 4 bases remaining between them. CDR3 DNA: TGTGCCAGCAGCTGGGGGAACACTGAAGCTTTCTTT. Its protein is CASSWGNTEAFF.

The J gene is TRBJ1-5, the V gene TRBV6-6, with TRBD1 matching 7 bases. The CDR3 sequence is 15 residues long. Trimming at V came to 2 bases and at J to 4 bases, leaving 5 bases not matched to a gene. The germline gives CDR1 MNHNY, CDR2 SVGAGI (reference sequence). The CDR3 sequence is CASSYLGQQNQPQHF. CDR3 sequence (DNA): TGTGCCAGCAGTTACCTGGGACAGCAAAATCAGCCCCAGCATTTT.

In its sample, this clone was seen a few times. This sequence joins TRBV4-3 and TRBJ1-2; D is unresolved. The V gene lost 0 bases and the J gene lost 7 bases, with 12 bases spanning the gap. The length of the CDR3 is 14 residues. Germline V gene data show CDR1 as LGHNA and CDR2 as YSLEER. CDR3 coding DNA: TGCGCCAGCAGCCAAGATGTAGGGAGAAGTGGCTACACCTTC. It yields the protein CASSQDVGRSGYTF.

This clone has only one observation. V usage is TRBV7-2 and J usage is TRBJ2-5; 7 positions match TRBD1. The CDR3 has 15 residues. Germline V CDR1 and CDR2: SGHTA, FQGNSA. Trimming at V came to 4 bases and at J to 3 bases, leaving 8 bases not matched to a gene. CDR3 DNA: TGTGCCAGCAGCTCCTGGACAGGTACGGAAGAGACCCAGTACTTC. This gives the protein CASSSWTGTEETQYF.

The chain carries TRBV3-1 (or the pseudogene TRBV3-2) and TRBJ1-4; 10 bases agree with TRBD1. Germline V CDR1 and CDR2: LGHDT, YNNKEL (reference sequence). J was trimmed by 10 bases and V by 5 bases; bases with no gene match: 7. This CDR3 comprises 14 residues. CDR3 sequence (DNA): TGTGCCAGCAGCAGCCGGGACAGGGGAGGAAAACTGTTTTTT. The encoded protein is CASSSRDRGGKLFF.

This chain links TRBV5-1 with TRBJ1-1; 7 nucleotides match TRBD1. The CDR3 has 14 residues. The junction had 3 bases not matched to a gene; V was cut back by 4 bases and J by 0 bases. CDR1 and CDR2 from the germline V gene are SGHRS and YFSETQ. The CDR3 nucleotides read TGCGCCAGCAGCGCACAGGGGATGAACACTGAAGCTTTCTTT. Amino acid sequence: CASSAQGMNTEAFF.

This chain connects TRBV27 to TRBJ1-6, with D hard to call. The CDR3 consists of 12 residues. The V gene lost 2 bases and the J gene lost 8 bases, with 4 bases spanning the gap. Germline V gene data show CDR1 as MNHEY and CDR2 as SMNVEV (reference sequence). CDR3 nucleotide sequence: TGTGCCAGCAGTTTACCATATTCACCCCTCCACTTT. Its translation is CASSLPYSPLHF.

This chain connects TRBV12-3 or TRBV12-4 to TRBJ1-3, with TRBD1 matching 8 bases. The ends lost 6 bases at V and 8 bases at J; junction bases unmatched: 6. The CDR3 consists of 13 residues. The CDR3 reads CASSRGLGDTIYF. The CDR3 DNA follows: TGTGCCAGCAGCAGGGGGCTCGGGGACACCATATATTTT.

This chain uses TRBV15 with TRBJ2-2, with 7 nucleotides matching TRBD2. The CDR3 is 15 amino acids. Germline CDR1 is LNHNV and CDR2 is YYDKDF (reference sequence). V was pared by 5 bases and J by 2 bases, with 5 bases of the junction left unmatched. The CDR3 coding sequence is TGTGCCACCAGCGAACGACTAGCTAACACCGGGGAGCTGTTTTTT. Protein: CATSERLANTGELFF.

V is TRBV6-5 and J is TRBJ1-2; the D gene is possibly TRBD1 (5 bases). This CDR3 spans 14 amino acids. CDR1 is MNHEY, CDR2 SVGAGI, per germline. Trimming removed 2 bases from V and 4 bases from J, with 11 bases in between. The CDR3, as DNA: TGTGCCAGCAGTTACGACAGCCAGGCCTATGGCTACACCTTC. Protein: CASSYDSQAYGYTF.

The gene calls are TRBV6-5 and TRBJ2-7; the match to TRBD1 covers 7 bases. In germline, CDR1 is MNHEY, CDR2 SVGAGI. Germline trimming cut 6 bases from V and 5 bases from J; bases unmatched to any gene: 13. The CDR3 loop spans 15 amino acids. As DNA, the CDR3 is TGTGCCAGCAGCCCGAGGGGGCACATTGCGGACGAGCAGTACTTC. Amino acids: CASSPRGHIADEQYF.

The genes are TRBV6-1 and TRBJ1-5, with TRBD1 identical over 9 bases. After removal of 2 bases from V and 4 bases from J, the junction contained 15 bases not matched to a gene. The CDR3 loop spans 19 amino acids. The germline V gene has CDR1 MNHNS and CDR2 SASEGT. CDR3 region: CASSEPGQGRGRRNQPQHF. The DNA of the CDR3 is TGTGCCAGCAGTGAACCGGGACAGGGAAGAGGTAGGCGGAATCAGCCCCAGCATTTT.

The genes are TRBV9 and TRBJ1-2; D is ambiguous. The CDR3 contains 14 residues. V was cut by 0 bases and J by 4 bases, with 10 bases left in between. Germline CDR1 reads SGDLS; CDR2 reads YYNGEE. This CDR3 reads CASSVGGGSYGYTF. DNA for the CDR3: TGTGCCAGCAGCGTAGGGGGAGGGAGCTATGGCTACACCTTC.

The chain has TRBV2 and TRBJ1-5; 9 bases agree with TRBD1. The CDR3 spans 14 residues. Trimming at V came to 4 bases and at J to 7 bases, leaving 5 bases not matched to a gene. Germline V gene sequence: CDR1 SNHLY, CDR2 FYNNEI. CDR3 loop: CASSAYRGLQPQHF. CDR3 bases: TGTGCCAGCAGTGCTTACAGGGGGCTGCAGCCCCAGCATTTT.

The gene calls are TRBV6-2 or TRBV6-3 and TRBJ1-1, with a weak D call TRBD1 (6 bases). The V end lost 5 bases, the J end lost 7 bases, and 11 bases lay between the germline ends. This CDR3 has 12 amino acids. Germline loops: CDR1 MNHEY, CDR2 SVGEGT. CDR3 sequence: CASSLGTLEAFF. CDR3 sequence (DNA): TGTGCCAGCAGTCTCGGGACACTTGAAGCTTTCTTT.

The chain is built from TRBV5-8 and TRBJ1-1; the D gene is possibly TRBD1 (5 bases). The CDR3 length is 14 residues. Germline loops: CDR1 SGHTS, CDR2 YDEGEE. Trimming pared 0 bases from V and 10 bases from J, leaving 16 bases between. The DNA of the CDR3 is TGTGCCAGCAGCTTGGGGAGCTCAGGGCGTATAGCTTTCTTT. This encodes CASSLGSSGRIAFF.

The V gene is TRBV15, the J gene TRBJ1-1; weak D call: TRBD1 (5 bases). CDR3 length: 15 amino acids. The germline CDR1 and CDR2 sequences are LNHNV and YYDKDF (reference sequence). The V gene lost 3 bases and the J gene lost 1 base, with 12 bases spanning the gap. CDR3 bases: TGTGCCACCAGCAGGGGACTTGGGGGGAACACTGAAGCTTTCTTT. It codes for CATSRGLGGNTEAFF.